The entry below describes one T cell receptor (beta chain). Germline V gene data show CDR1 as MNHEY and CDR2 as SMNVEV (reference sequence). Germline trimming cut 3 bases from V and 7 bases from J; bases unmatched to any gene: 4. The CDR3 contains 14 residues. The data were obtained in a study of T cells after yellow fever vaccination. Study-wide background: It was SMART-Seq v4 Ultra Low Input that prepared the fractions with low cell numbers.

UMIs and a universal primer site were added when TCR cDNA was made by 5'RACE template switching. TCRdb reprocessed the 5' RACE reads via MiXCR and lists one record per CDR3 protein. This sample has over 250,000 distinct CDR3 sequences, with approximately 4% found just once. The V and J genes are TRBV27 and TRBJ2-1; 9 nucleotides match TRBD1. This clonotype was obtained from a man aged 18 to 29 who received the YFV17D yellow fever vaccine. The material sequenced was PBMCs, taken 5 days after the yellow fever booster vaccination. CDR3 region: CASSFGTGLNEQFF. The CDR3 nucleotides read TGTGCCAGCAGTTTTGGGACAGGGTTGAATGAGCAGTTCTTC.